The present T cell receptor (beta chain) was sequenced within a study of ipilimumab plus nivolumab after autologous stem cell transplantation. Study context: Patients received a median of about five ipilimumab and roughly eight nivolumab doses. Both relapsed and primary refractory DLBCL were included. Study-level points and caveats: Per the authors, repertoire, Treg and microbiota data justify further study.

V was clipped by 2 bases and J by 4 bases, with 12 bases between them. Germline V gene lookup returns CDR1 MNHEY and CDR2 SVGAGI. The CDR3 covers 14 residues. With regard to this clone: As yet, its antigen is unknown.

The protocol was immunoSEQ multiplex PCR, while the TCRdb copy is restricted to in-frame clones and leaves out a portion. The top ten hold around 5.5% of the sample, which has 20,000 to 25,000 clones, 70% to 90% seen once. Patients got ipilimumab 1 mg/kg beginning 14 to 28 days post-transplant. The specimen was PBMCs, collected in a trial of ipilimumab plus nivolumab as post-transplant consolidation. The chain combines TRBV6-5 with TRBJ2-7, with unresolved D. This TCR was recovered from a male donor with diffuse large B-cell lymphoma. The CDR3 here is CASSYMGIGYEQYF. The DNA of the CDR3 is TGTGCCAGCAGTTACATGGGGATAGGTTACGAGCAGTACTTC.